These 9 T cell receptor beta chains were sequenced from one sample in a study of shared clonotypes between healthy human individuals (dated by TCRdb to 2018 to 2021). The library was generated by the immunoSEQ multiplex PCR assay. The clones in this table, taken by TCRdb from immuneACCESS, are in-frame only. Not every clone is retained; where verified, under half of the shortfall comes from an unresolved V gene, and the cause of the rest is unknown. The sample table shows around 2,000,000 clones, and around 96% are seen once. 1.2% of the sample goes to the ten largest clones. CD8 naive samples were obtained by positive selection for CCR7 among CD45RO-negative cells, yielding a CD45RA+CCR7+ population from which TemRA cells were excluded. The sample taken for sequencing was naive CD8+ T cells sorted from blood. What this sample's cell subset or site label stands for: CD45RA+CCR7+. Receptor source: a man younger than 35 in good health.

The gene calls are TRBV7-9 and TRBJ1-2; D gene unclear. This CDR3 is built from 14 residues. V gave up 4 bases and J gave up 8 bases, with 17 bases separating them. In germline, CDR1 is SEHNR, CDR2 FQNEAQ (reference sequence). This chain's CDR3 is CASSYGTSPEGYTF. CDR3 DNA: TGTGCCAGCAGCTACGGCACTTCACCGGAGGGCTACACCTTC.

The rearrangement joins TRBV4-3 to TRBJ2-5; 10 bases align to TRBD1. Unmatched junction bases numbered 9, after V lost 0 bases and J lost 5 bases. CDR1 is LGHNA, CDR2 YSLEER, per germline. This CDR3 spans 17 amino acids. CDR3 sequence reads: CASSQDWRQGAGETQYF. CDR3 nucleotides: TGCGCCAGCAGCCAAGATTGGAGACAGGGGGCAGGGGAGACCCAGTACTTC.

A word on this clone: The same CDR3 also results from other DNA sequences found in this sample. This rearrangement joins TRBV7-2 to TRBJ2-3; D may match TRBD1 or TRBD2 (5 bases each). The CDR3 sequence is 15 residues long. V was cut by 1 base and J by 3 bases, with 11 bases left in between. CDR1 is SGHTA and CDR2 is FQGNSA in the germline V gene. The CDR3 protein is CASSLGGAGTDTQYF. The CDR3 bases are TGTGCCAGCAGCTTAGGAGGGGCCGGAACAGATACGCAGTATTTT.

J is TRBJ2-1 and V is TRBV6-1; perhaps TRBD2 as D (5 bases). Germline V CDR1 and CDR2: MNHNS, SASEGT. Trimming took off 11 bases at V and 2 bases at J, with 16 bases between the two ends. This CDR3 has 14 amino acids. As DNA, the CDR3 is TGTGCCGTCACGCCGGAGGACGCCTACAATGAGCAGTTCTTC. This encodes CAVTPEDAYNEQFF.

The chain links TRBV4-1 to TRBJ1-2; weak D call: TRBD1 (6 bases). CDR3 length: 16 residues. From germline, CDR1 is MGHRA and CDR2 YSYEKL. V lost 6 bases to trimming and J lost 2 bases, with 19 bases between them. The CDR3 nucleotides are TGCGCCAGCAGTCCTGGGGGCCGGGGATCCAACTATGGCTACACCTTC. Its translation: CASSPGGRGSNYGYTF.

The chain carries TRBV2 and TRBJ2-1; 10 nucleotides match TRBD2. The germline V gene has CDR1 SNHLY and CDR2 FYNNEI. Unmatched junction bases numbered 7, after V lost 6 bases and J lost 8 bases. This CDR3 is 14 amino acids long. The CDR3 nucleotides are TGTGCCAGCAGACAGCGGGGGGGCAGGGATGAGCAGTTCTTC. Translated, it gives CASRQRGGRDEQFF.

This clone appeared a single time. The rearrangement links TRBV27 to TRBJ2-2, with D possibly TRBD1 on 6 matching bases. The CDR3 is 13 residues long. Germline values: CDR1 MNHEY, CDR2 SMNVEV (reference sequence). V was cut by 5 bases and J by 7 bases, with 11 bases left in between. The CDR3 DNA reads TGTGCCAGCAGTCCCGGGACATACGGGGAGCTGTTTTTT. The encoded protein is CASSPGTYGELFF.

This rearrangement joins TRBV11-2 to TRBJ2-5; TRBD2 aligns across 8 bases. This CDR3 comprises 15 residues. Germline V gene lookup returns CDR1 SGHAT and CDR2 FQNNGV. V shed 5 bases, J shed 2 bases, and the junction held 7 bases outside the gene matches. The CDR3 protein is CASSRLAGVQETQYF. CDR3 bases: TGTGCCAGCAGCCGGCTAGCGGGCGTACAAGAGACCCAGTACTTC. Full variable domain (missing parts from reference TRBV11-2 and TRBJ2-5): EAGVAQSPRYKIIEKRQSVAFWCNPISGHATLYWYQQILGQGPKLLIQFQNNGVVDDSQLPKDRFSAERLKGVDSTLKIQPAKLEDSAVYLCASSRLAGVQETQYFGPGTRLLVL.

The V and J genes are TRBV4-1 and TRBJ2-5, with D possibly matching TRBD1 (6 bases). The length of the CDR3 is 14 residues. V was trimmed by 1 base and J by 9 bases, leaving 15 bases between them. Germline V gene sequence: CDR1 MGHRA, CDR2 YSYEKL. DNA for the CDR3: TGCGCCAGCAGCCAAGTTTGGGGGCCCGGGTCCCAGTACTTC. It yields the protein CASSQVWGPGSQYF.